This T cell receptor (beta chain) was identified in a study of T cell responses to AZD1222 COVID-19 vaccine. Turning to the study itself: The analysis combined second doses at about 4 or about 12 weeks.

The CDR3 is 15 residues long. The V end lost 5 bases, the J end lost 8 bases, and 19 bases lay between the germline ends. The germline gives CDR1 MNHEY, CDR2 SVGAGI. Method: immunoSEQ multiplex PCR; TCRdb's copy keeps in-frame clones and lacks some. The sample holds tens of thousands of clones, around nine tenths seen once. Whole-study results and caveats: Reportedly, nearly half the spike-specific TCRs target unmutated variant regions.

Regarding this clone: Antigen specificity is unknown.

The sample here was peripheral blood, taken on day 0 of AZD1222 vaccination. The rearrangement links TRBV6-5 to TRBJ2-1; the D gene is possibly TRBD1 (5 bases). This clonotype originated in an adult in good health. In DNA form, the CDR3 reads TGTGCCAGCAGTCCAAGGGGCGCCCAGGGCTATGAGCAGTTCTTC. The encoded protein is CASSPRGAQGYEQFF.